The 17 T cell receptor beta chains given below trace back to one sample, sequenced in a study of prognosis after radiotherapy for stage I lung cancer. It was by two-round multiplex PCR that TCR beta CDR3 was amplified from genomic DNA. Initially, in first-round PCR, primers specific to each TRBV and TRBJ gene were used. TCRdb re-derived calls from the multiplex PCR reads in MiXCR, one entry per CDR3 protein. This table has 30,000 or so distinct CDR3 sequences, under 35% appearing once. Sequencing was performed on PBMCs, taken before or after stereotactic body radiation therapy (not recorded which). These receptors came from a donor of 50 years or more with non-small cell lung cancer.

This clonotype was recorded many times. The chain carries TRBV20-1 and TRBJ1-5; D is unresolved. Trimming removed 5 bases from V and 4 bases from J, with 12 bases in between. The CDR3 covers 13 residues. The V gene's germline CDR1 is DFQATT and CDR2 SNEGSKA (reference sequence). The CDR3 DNA sequence: TGCAGTGCTGGTAAAGCAAGTAATCAGCCCCAGCATTTT. It is translated as CSAGKASNQPQHF.

This clonotype was seen many times. This rearrangement joins TRBV20-1 to TRBJ2-1; no definite D call. V was cut by 1 base and J by 7 bases, with 17 bases left in between. In germline, CDR1 is DFQATT, CDR2 SNEGSKA (reference sequence). The CDR3 consists of 15 residues. The CDR3 here is CSARGIQRPGNEQFF. The CDR3 region has the DNA TGCAGTGCTAGAGGTATCCAGCGCCCTGGGAATGAGCAGTTCTTC.

This clonotype showed up many times. This chain joins TRBV7-3 and TRBJ2-3, with 8 bases that match TRBD2. Per the germline V gene, CDR1 is SGHTA and CDR2 is FQGTGA. V lost 9 bases and J lost 5; bases outside the gene matches: 7. The CDR3 extends over 13 amino acids. The CDR3 bases are TGTGCCAGTAAGCGGGAGATGGGAGATACGCAGTATTTT. This sequence encodes CASKREMGDTQYF.

To note about this clonotype: A read error may produce the germline difference seen at one junction end. The CDR3 DNA reads TGTGCCAGCAGCTGGACTCTCGGCAATAAGCCCGAGTATTTT. Its protein is CASSWTLGNKPEYF. This sequence joins TRBV7-2 and TRBJ1-5; D ambiguous. Germline assignment: CDR1 SGHTA and CDR2 FQGNSA. The CDR3 extends over 14 amino acids.

The chain uses TRBV7-3 and TRBJ2-1, with D possibly TRBD1 on 5 matching bases. CDR1 is SGHTA, CDR2 FQGTGA, per germline. This CDR3 spans 15 amino acids. V lost 0 bases and J 1 base, leaving 7 bases between the germline ends. CDR3 DNA: TGTGCCAGCAGCTTAACAGGGGATTCCTACAATGAGCAGTTCTTC. It yields the protein CASSLTGDSYNEQFF.

On this clonotype: A far larger clone is one nucleotide away, so this likely arose from a read error. This chain joins TRBV7-2 and TRBJ2-7; 8 bases are shared with TRBD1. The CDR3 spans 16 residues. The V and J ends lost 2 bases and 1 base, in that order; junction bases with no gene match: 7. Germline V gene data show CDR1 as SGHTA and CDR2 as FQGNSA. This CDR3 reads CASSLSPWTGSYEQYF. CDR3 nucleotide sequence: TGTGCCAGCAGCTTATCGCCCTGGACAGGGTCCTACGAGCAGTACTTC. Using reference TRBV7-2 and TRBJ2-7 for the parts outside the CDR3, the full variable domain is GAGVSQSPSNKVTEKGKDVELRCDPISGHTALYWYRQSLGQGLEFLIYFQGNSAPDKSGLPSDRFSAERTGGSVSTLTIQRTQQEDSAVYLCASSLSPWTGSYEQYFGPGTRLTVT.

The table lists this clonotype with a few counts. One end of the junction varies from germline; a read error may be responsible. The chain joins TRBV7-9 to TRBJ1-1; D is undetermined. CDR1 SEHNR and CDR2 FQNEAQ come from the germline V gene (reference sequence). The CDR3 spans 14 residues. This CDR3 reads CASSDQRKNTEASF. The CDR3 DNA reads TGTGCCAGCAGCGACCAGCGCAAAAACACTGAAGCTTCCTTT.

Here the CDR3 reads CASSPTNKNTEAFF. CDR3 DNA sequence: TGCGCCAGCAGCCCGACAAACAAGAACACTGAAGCTTTCTTT. This chain joins TRBV5-1 and TRBJ1-1; no clear D gene. The CDR3 extends over 14 amino acids. Germline V gene sequence: CDR1 SGHRS, CDR2 YFSETQ. V dropped 4 bases and J dropped 1 base, with 11 bases sitting between them.

This clonotype was detected ten times or more. V and J are TRBV7-9 and TRBJ2-7; TRBD1 matches 9 bases. V was clipped by 0 bases and J by 2 bases; unmatched bases: 2. The length of the CDR3 is 15 residues. Germline V gives CDR1 SEHNR, CDR2 FQNEAQ (reference sequence). DNA of the CDR3: TGTGCCAGCAGCTTAGCCGGACAGGGGACCTACGAGCAGTACTTC. Translating it yields CASSLAGQGTYEQYF. The entire variable domain, with the rest obtained from reference TRBV7-9 and TRBJ2-7, is as follows: DTGVSQNPRHKITKRGQNVTFRCDPISEHNRLYWYRQTLGQGPEFLTYFQNEAQLEKSRLLSDRFSAERPKGSFSTLEIQRTEQGDSAMYLCASSLAGQGTYEQYFGPGTRLTVT.

About this clonotype: A read error likely explains this, since a far larger clone differs by one base. The V and J genes are TRBV6-2 or TRBV6-3 and TRBJ2-2, with D maybe TRBD2 (5 bases). The CDR3 is 13 amino acids. Germline lookup yields CDR1 MNHEY and CDR2 SVGEGT. This CDR3 is CASRGPNTGELLF. In DNA form, the CDR3 reads TGTGCCAGCAGAGGACCAAACACCGGGGAGCTGCTTTTT.

As for this clonotype: A much larger clone lies a single base off, so this may be a read error. The rearrangement links TRBV7-2 to TRBJ2-5; D might be TRBD1 (6 bases). In germline, CDR1 is SGHTA, CDR2 FQGNSA. The CDR3 extends over 15 amino acids. CDR3 loop: CASSRQRGFQDTQYF. Here the CDR3 DNA reads TGTGCCAGCAGCCGGCAAAGGGGGTTCCAAGATACCCAGTACTTC.

The chain uses TRBV6-1 and TRBJ2-1; no definite D call. CDR1 is MNHNS, CDR2 SASEGT, per germline. The CDR3 spans 12 residues. V lost 8 bases, J lost 5 bases, and 10 bases lay in between. The CDR3 DNA reads TGTGCCAGCTCGGGCGGTAACAATGAGCAGTTCTTC. Its translation is CASSGGNNEQFF.

This clonotype was observed many times. The genes are TRBV9 and TRBJ1-6; D remains unclear. V shed 7 bases and J shed 0 bases, with 5 bases lying between them. Germline V gene data show CDR1 as SGDLS and CDR2 as YYNGEE. The length of the CDR3 is 13 residues. As DNA, the CDR3 is TGTGCCAGCGCGAGCTCCTATAATTCACCCCTCCACTTT. This codes for CASASSYNSPLHF.

This clonotype was seen many times. V usage is TRBV28 and J usage is TRBJ2-5; a possible D gene is TRBD2 (5 bases). The CDR3 has 14 amino acids. V was cut by 3 bases and J by 3 bases, with 11 bases left in between. Germline V lookup: CDR1 MDHEN, CDR2 SYDVKM. CDR3 protein: CASSLSGSKETQYF. DNA for the CDR3: TGTGCCAGCAGTTTGTCGGGGAGTAAAGAGACCCAGTACTTC.

Details on this clonotype: The junction differs from germline at one of its ends, possibly a read error. The CDR3 DNA follows: TGTGCCAGCAGTTTAGGCGAGAGCCAGTACTTC. Translated: CASSLGESQYF. J is TRBJ2-5 and V is TRBV27, with D hard to call. The CDR3 loop spans 11 amino acids. Germline-derived CDR1 and CDR2 are MNHEY and SMNVEV (reference sequence).

This clonotype has ten or more counts. The V and J genes are TRBV11-2 and TRBJ2-7, with unresolved D. The CDR3 runs to 12 residues. Looked up from germline, CDR1 is SGHAT and CDR2 is FQNNGV. V gave up 5 bases and J gave up 4 bases, with 9 bases separating them. In DNA, the CDR3 is TGTGCCAGCAGCCTAGGTGTGTACGAGCAGTACTTC. This gives the protein CASSLGVYEQYF.

This clonotype has at least ten counts. V gene TRBV6-5 combines with J gene TRBJ1-5; 8 nucleotides line up with TRBD1. The germline CDR1 and CDR2 sequences are MNHEY and SVGAGI. V lost 0 bases to trimming and J lost 6 bases; unmatched junction nucleotides: 4. This CDR3 contains 15 residues. DNA for the CDR3: TGTGCCAGCAGTTACTCCAGGGGGCCTGGTCAGCCCCAGCATTTT. It translates to CASSYSRGPGQPQHF.